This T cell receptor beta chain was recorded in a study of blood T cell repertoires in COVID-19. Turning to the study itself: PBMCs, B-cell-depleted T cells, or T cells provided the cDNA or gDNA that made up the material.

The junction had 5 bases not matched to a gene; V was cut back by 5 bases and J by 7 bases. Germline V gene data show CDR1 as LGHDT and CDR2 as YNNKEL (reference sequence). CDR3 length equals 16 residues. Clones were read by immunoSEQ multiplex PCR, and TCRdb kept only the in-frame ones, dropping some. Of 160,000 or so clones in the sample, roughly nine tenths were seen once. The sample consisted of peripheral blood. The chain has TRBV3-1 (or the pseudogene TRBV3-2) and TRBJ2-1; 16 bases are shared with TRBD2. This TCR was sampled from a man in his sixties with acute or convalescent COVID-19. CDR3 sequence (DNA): TGTGCCAGCAGCGGGACTAGCGGGGGGGCTAGTAATGAGCAGTTCTTC. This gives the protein CASSGTSGGASNEQFF.